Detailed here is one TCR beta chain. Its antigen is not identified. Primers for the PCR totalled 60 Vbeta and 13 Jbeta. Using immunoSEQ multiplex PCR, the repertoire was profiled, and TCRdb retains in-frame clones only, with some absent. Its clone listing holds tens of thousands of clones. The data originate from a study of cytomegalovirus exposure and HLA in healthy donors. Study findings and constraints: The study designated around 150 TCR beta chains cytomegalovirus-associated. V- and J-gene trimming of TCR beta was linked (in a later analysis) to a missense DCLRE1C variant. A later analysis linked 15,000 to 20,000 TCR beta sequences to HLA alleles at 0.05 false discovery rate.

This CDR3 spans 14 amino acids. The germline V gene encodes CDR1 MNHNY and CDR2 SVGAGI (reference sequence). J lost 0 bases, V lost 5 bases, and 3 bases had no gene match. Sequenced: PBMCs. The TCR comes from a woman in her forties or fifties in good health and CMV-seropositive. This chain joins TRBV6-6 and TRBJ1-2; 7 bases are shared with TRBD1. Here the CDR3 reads CASSTGQSNYGYTF. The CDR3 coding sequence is TGTGCCAGCAGTACGGGACAGTCTAACTATGGCTACACCTTC.